The subject of this entry is one TCR beta chain. These data come from a study of cytomegalovirus exposure and HLA in healthy donors. The PCR was carried out with 60 Vbeta primers and 13 Jbeta primers. TCRdb's copy holds only in-frame clones and misses some; the assay was immunoSEQ multiplex PCR. The table has around 130,000 clones, roughly 77% seen once; the top ten hold 1.5% to 2%. The germline CDR1 and CDR2 sequences are LNHDA and SQIVND (reference sequence). V gave up 7 bases and J gave up 2 bases, with 14 bases separating them. This CDR3 region has 14 residues. The sample was PBMCs. The clonotype was recovered from a woman in her 30s in good health and CMV-seronegative. This chain joins TRBV19 and TRBJ1-2; D may be TRBD1 (6 bases). Written as DNA, the CDR3 is TGTGCCAGTAAACCGGGGGGGGCGAACTATGGCTACACCTTC. It translates to CASKPGGANYGYTF. The full variable domain, completed using reference TRBV19 and TRBJ1-2, is DGGITQSPKYLFRKEGQNVTLSCEQNLNHDAMYWYRQDPGQGLRLIYYSQIVNDFQKGDIAEGYSVSREKKESFPLTVTSAQKNPTAFYLCASKPGGANYGYTFGSGTRLTVV.